A selection of T cell receptor beta chains follows, all from one sample in a study of OX40 agonist ivuxolimab in advanced cancers. Produced via immunoSEQ multiplex PCR; TCRdb's table is partial and in-frame only. The sample holds some 45,000 clones; roughly 90% are singletons and the top ten take 16%. Material: CD4+ or CD8+ T cells sorted from blood, obtained in a trial of the OX40 agonist ivuxolimab. These receptors were taken from an adult with an advanced solid tumor such as melanoma, head and neck, liver or kidney cancer. The CDR3 runs from the conserved cysteine through the conserved F or W. Fields, in order: V gene, J gene, clone size, D gene, CDR3 DNA, CDR3 protein. A D gene is named only where the DNA matches it firmly. The listing skips clone size in some rows; elsewhere it reads once, few, many or a size class.

v_gene: TRBV2
j_gene: TRBJ1-1
abundance: NA
d_gene: NA
CDR3nt: TGTGCCAGCAGTGATTTGGACAAGAGCACTGAAGCTTTCTTT
CDR3aa: CASSDLDKSTEAFF

v_gene: TRBV14
j_gene: TRBJ2-7
abundance: NA
d_gene: NA
CDR3nt: TGTGCCAGCAGCCCCCACCACGGGGGGCTCTCCTACGAGCAGTACTTC
CDR3aa: CASSPHHGGLSYEQYF

v_gene: TRBV5-6
j_gene: TRBJ2-7
abundance: few
d_gene: NA
CDR3nt: TGTGCCAGCACCTCCGGGACAAGCCACTACGAGCAGTACTTC
CDR3aa: CASTSGTSHYEQYF

v_gene: TRBV27
j_gene: TRBJ2-7
abundance: NA
d_gene: NA
CDR3nt: TGTGCCAGCAGTTTAGGGGCACCGGAATTCTACGAGCAGTACTTC
CDR3aa: CASSLGAPEFYEQYF

v_gene: TRBV6-1
j_gene: TRBJ2-7
abundance: once
d_gene: TRBD1
CDR3nt: TGTGCCAGCAGTGAAGGAATAGGGACAGCTACCTACGAGCAGTACTTC
CDR3aa: CASSEGIGTATYEQYF

v_gene: TRBV6-5
j_gene: TRBJ1-1
abundance: NA
d_gene: TRBD1
CDR3nt: TGTGCCAGCAGTTACTCTACAGGGGAAGTGAACACTGAAGCTTTCTTT
CDR3aa: CASSYSTGEVNTEAFF

v_gene: TRBV4-1
j_gene: TRBJ1-1
abundance: once
d_gene: TRBD1
CDR3nt: TGCGCCAGCAGCCAGAGGGGGCTGGGGGACACTGAAGCTTTCTTT
CDR3aa: CASSQRGLGDTEAFF

v_gene: TRBV10-2
j_gene: TRBJ1-1
abundance: NA
d_gene: NA
CDR3nt: TGCGCCAGCAGTGAAGGGAGCACTGAAGCTTTCTTT
CDR3aa: CASSEGSTEAFF

v_gene: TRBV7-9
j_gene: TRBJ2-3
abundance: once
d_gene: NA
CDR3nt: TGTGCCAGCAGCTTAAGGGACTTTGGGGCGGATACGCAGTATTTT
CDR3aa: CASSLRDFGADTQYF

v_gene: TRBV2
j_gene: TRBJ2-3
abundance: NA
d_gene: TRBD2
CDR3nt: TGTGCCAGCATATGGGGCGGGGGGTACACAGATACGCAGTATTTT
CDR3aa: CASIWGGGYTDTQYF

v_gene: TRBV7-8
j_gene: TRBJ2-2
abundance: NA
d_gene: NA
CDR3nt: TGTGCCAGCAGCCCCTGGGACACCGGGGAGCTGTTTTTT
CDR3aa: CASSPWDTGELFF

v_gene: TRBV19
j_gene: TRBJ1-3
abundance: NA
d_gene: NA
CDR3nt: TGTGCCAGTAGTGAGGTGAACTCTGGAAACACCATATATTTT
CDR3aa: CASSEVNSGNTIYF

v_gene: TRBV30
j_gene: TRBJ2-1
abundance: NA
d_gene: NA
CDR3nt: TGTGCCTGGAGTAGCGGTAATGAGCAGTTCTTC
CDR3aa: CAWSSGNEQFF

v_gene: TRBV7-3
j_gene: TRBJ1-1
abundance: NA
d_gene: NA
CDR3nt: TGTGCCAGCAGCTTAATCCGACAGGAGGGCCCTGAAGCTTTCTTT
CDR3aa: CASSLIRQEGPEAFF

v_gene: TRBV27
j_gene: TRBJ1-2
abundance: NA
d_gene: NA
CDR3nt: TGTGCCAGCAGTTTGTCACCCACCTATGGCTACACCTTC
CDR3aa: CASSLSPTYGYTF

v_gene: TRBV14
j_gene: TRBJ1-1
abundance: NA
d_gene: TRBD1
CDR3nt: TGTGCCAGCAGGGTGATGGGACAGAAGAACACTGAAGCTTTCTTT
CDR3aa: CASRVMGQKNTEAFF

v_gene: TRBV2
j_gene: TRBJ1-4
abundance: NA
d_gene: TRBD1
CDR3nt: TGTGCCACCCGAACAGGGGGCAGACTGTTTTTT
CDR3aa: CATRTGGRLFF

v_gene: TRBV2
j_gene: TRBJ2-7
abundance: medium-sized
d_gene: NA
CDR3nt: TGTGCCAGCAGTAGTGGCAGGCTGTACGAGCAGTACTTC
CDR3aa: CASSSGRLYEQYF

v_gene: TRBV6-5
j_gene: TRBJ2-3
abundance: NA
d_gene: TRBD1
CDR3nt: TGTGCCACCGCAGGGACAGCAGATACGCAGTATTTT
CDR3aa: CATAGTADTQYF

v_gene: TRBV14
j_gene: TRBJ2-3
abundance: NA
d_gene: TRBD2
CDR3nt: TGTGCCAGCAGCCAGACGACTAGCGGGAGAAATACGCAGTATTTT
CDR3aa: CASSQTTSGRNTQYF

v_gene: TRBV2
j_gene: TRBJ2-1
abundance: NA
d_gene: TRBD1
CDR3nt: TGTGCCAGCAGTGGCCCAGGGGGCTACGACAATGAGCAGTTCTTC
CDR3aa: CASSGPGGYDNEQFF

v_gene: TRBV7-6
j_gene: TRBJ1-5
abundance: NA
d_gene: NA
CDR3nt: TGTGCCAGCAGCCCGAGCCCCAGGGGCAATCAGCCCCAGCATTTT
CDR3aa: CASSPSPRGNQPQHF